One TCR beta chain is described in this entry. Repertoires were generated with immunoSEQ multiplex PCR, while TCRdb's copy carries only in-frame clones and drops some. The repertoire includes tens of thousands of clones, 85% to 90% of them detected once, and 11% sits in the top ten. CDR3 length: 13 residues. Germline-derived CDR1 and CDR2 are LNHDA and SQIVND (reference sequence). The V end was cut by 3 bases, the J end by 6 bases, with 8 bases between. The sample belongs to a study of lymphopenia after photon versus proton radiotherapy. The chain uses TRBV19 and TRBJ2-2, with a tentative D call TRBD1 (6 bases). The sequence was collected from an elderly man with esophageal cancer. The sequencing used peripheral blood, collected from a patient treated with proton-based radiotherapy. CDR3 bases: TGTGCCAGTAGTATGTCAGGGGCCGGGGAGCTGTTTTTT. Translated, it gives CASSMSGAGELFF.